This T cell receptor (beta chain) was captured by sequencing in a study of Ad26.COV2.S vaccination and SARS-CoV-2 variants (dated by TCRdb to 2020 to 2023). With respect to the entire study: Donors in the vaccine arm were drawn from COV1001, a multicentre, randomized, double-blind, placebo-controlled phase I-IIa trial testing Ad26.COV2.S in healthy adults. The TCR-sequenced set comprised approximately 32 samples: approximately 19 Ad26.COV2.S vaccine recipients, 5 placebo recipients and 8 SARS-CoV-2 convalescent individuals. TCRbeta repertoire sequencing was used to assess the specificity and breadth of SARS-CoV-2-reactive T cell receptors after Ad26.COV2.S vaccination. Investigators did not know the trial group allocation while performing experiments and assessing outcomes. Ad26.COV2.S was administered intramuscularly at 5 x 10^10 or 1 x 10^11 viral particles, either as a single shot or as two shots given 56 days apart. Participants in the trial were split at random into five groups of five each, receiving low-dose or high-dose Ad26.COV2.S once or twice, or else placebo on both occasions.

This clone was detected a few times. Its specific antigen is unknown. No qualities accompany the bases; no much larger clone lies one base away. Overall study results and their limits: After vaccination, spike-specific CD8+ and CD4+ T cell responses were reported to show substantial breadth. The authors noted that total T cell responses may have been underestimated by the TCR breadth and depth analyses. Comparing responses between vaccine doses or regimens was not something the study was powered to do. Higher spike-specific TCR breadth was observed in Ad26.COV2.S recipients than in placebo recipients (P = 0.0014). Vaccine and placebo recipients had similar non-spike TCR breadth, a finding consistent with the vaccine containing only spike.

The immunoSEQ Assay was the method used to sequence TCRbeta CDR3 regions. After extraction, genomic DNA underwent amplification by bias-controlled multiplex PCR, followed by high-throughput sequencing. In the source study's methods: Collapsing and filtering of sequences were performed to quantify the absolute abundance of each unique TCRbeta CDR3 region. T cell fraction was estimated by normalizing TCRbeta template counts to usable DNA, which was measured by amplifying reference genes present in all nucleated cells. Repertoire TCRs were annotated as SARS-CoV-2-specific when V gene, CDR3 amino acid sequence and J gene were exactly matched to a known reactive TCR set. MIRA supplied the reference SARS-CoV-2 TCR set, which was filtered for enrichment in COVID-19-positive ImmuneCODE repertoires so that public or cross-reactive TCRs were removed. Using the MIRA antigens, annotated TCRs were further analysed by specific ORF or by position within an ORF. Depth was the summed frequency of annotated unique rearrangements, while breadth was defined as annotated unique rearrangements over total unique productive rearrangements. Group comparisons of TCR breadth used two-sided Wilcoxon rank-sum tests. TCRdb re-hosts the immuneACCESS table, in-frame sequences only. Its copies lack some clones; in the studies checked, an unresolved V gene accounts for under half of them, and the cause for the rest is not known. V and J calls and clone size follow that table, whereas D and trimming were derived from the DNA. Present in this sample are some 350,000 clones, roughly 81% of which were seen just once. About 3.3% of the sample is in the top ten clones.

Sample treatment or condition, as interpreted from the label and publication: about 20 received Ad26.COV2.S at low or high dose, single or two shots; five or six received placebo; per-sample allocation not given. Repertoires of vaccine and placebo recipients were sequenced from samples collected on day 63 after the first injection. Cohort 1b enrolled some 25 adults aged 18-55 years at a single site in Boston, USA, between 29 July and 7 August 2020. Ad26.COV2.S was a replication-incompetent adenovirus type 26 vector that expressed a prefusion-stabilized SARS-CoV-2 spike protein derived from the original Wuhan strain. Here the sequenced sample was peripheral blood, taken in a trial of Ad26.COV2.S vaccine versus placebo. The receptor was derived from a person aged 18-60 years who received the Ad26.COV2.S COVID-19 vaccine or a placebo.

The encoded CDR3 is CASSYPTGTSGNTIYF. The nucleotides read TGTGCCAGCAGTTACCCCACAGGGACCTCTGGAAACACCATATATTTT. The rearranged segments are TRBV6-6 and TRBJ1-3, with TRBD1 as a weak D call on 6 bases. Relative to germline, V is 2 bases shorter and J is 0 bases shorter, with 11 bases between their ends. From the germline V gene (reference sequence), CDR1 is MNHNY and CDR2 is SVGAGI. Spanning cysteine to phenylalanine, the CDR3 consists of 16 amino acids. The only DNA kept is the CDR3, 48 bases in frame from the first base.